Described below is a single TCR beta chain sequence and its context. The data were obtained in a study of T cell changes during pregnancy in multiple sclerosis. Germline loops: CDR1 SEHNR, CDR2 FQNEAQ (reference sequence). Trimming removed 2 bases from V and 4 bases from J, with 14 bases in between. The CDR3 has 15 residues. Data came from immunoSEQ multiplex PCR; TCRdb stores just in-frame clones and leaves some out. Among around 57,000 clones listed, 80% to 90% were seen once. V usage is TRBV7-9 and J usage is TRBJ1-1; tentatively, D is TRBD1 (6 bases). The sequence came from a female donor with multiple sclerosis, enrolled in a pregnancy study. Specimen: peripheral blood, collected in the first trimester of pregnancy. CDR3: CASSLQNRDGTEAFF. DNA of the CDR3: TGTGCCAGCAGCTTACAAAACAGGGATGGCACTGAAGCTTTCTTT.